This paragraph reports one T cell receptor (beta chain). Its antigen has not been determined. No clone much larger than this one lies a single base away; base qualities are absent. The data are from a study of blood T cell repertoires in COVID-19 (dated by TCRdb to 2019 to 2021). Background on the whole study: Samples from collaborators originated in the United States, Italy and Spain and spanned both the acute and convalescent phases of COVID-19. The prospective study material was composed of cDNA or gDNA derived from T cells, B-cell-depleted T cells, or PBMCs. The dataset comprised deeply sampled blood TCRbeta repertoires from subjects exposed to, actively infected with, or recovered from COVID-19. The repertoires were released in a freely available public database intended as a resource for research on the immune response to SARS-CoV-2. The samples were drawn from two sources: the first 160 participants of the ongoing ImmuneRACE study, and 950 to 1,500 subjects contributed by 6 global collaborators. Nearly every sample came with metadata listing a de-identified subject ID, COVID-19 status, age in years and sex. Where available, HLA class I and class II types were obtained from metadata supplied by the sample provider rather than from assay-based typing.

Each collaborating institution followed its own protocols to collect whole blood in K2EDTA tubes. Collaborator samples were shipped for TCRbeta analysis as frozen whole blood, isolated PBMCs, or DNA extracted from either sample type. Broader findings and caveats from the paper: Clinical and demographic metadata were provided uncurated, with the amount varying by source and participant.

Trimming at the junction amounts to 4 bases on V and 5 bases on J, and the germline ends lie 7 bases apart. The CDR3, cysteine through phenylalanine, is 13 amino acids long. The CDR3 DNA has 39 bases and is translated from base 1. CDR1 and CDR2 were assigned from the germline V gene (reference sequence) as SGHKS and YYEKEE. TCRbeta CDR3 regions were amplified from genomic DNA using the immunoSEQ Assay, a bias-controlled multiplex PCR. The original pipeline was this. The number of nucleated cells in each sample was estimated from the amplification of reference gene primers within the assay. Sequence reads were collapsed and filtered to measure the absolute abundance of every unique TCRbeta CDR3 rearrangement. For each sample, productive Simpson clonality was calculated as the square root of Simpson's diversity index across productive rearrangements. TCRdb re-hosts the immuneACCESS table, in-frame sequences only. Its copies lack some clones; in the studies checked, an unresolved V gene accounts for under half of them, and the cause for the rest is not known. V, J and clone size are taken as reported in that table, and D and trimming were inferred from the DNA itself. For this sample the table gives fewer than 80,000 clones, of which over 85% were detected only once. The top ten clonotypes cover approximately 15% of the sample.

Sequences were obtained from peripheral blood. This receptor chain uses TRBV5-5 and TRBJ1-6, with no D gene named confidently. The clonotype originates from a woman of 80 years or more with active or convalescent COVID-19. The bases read TGTGCCAGCAGCATAGGAGATAATTCACCCCTCCACTTT. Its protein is CASSIGDNSPLHF.